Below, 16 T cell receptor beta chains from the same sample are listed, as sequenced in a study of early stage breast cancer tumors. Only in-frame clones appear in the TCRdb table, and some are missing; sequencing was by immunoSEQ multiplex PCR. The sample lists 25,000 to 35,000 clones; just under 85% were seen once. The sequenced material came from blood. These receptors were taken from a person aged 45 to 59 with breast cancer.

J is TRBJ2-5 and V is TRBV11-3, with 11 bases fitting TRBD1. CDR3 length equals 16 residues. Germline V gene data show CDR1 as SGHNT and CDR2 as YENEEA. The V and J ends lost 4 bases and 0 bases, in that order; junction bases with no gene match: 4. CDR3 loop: CASSSGTGGDQETQYF. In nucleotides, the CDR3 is TGTGCCAGCAGCTCCGGGACAGGGGGGGACCAAGAGACCCAGTACTTC. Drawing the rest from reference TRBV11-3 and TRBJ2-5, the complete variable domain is EAGVVQSPRYKIIEKKQPVAFWCNPISGHNTLYWYLQNLGQGPELLIRYENEEAVDDSQLPKDRFSAERLKGVDSTLKIQPAELGDSAVYLCASSSGTGGDQETQYFGPGTRLLVL.

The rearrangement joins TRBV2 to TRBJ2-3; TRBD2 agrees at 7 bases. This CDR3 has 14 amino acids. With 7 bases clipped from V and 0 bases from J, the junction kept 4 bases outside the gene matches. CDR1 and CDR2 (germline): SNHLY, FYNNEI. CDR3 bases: TGTGCCAGCAACCCGACTAGCAGCACAGATACGCAGTATTTT. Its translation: CASNPTSSTDTQYF.

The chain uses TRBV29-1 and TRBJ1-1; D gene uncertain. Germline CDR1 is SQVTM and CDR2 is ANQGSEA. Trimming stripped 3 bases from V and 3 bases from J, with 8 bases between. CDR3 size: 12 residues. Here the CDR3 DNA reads TGCAGCGTTGAGGACGGATACACTGAAGCTTTCTTT. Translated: CSVEDGYTEAFF. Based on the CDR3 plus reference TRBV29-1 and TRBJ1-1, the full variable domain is SAVISQKPSRDICQRGTSLTIQCQVDSQVTMMFWYRQQPGQSLTLIATANQGSEATYESGFVIDKFPISRPNLTFSTLTVSNMSPEDSSIYLCSVEDGYTEAFFGQGTRLTVV.

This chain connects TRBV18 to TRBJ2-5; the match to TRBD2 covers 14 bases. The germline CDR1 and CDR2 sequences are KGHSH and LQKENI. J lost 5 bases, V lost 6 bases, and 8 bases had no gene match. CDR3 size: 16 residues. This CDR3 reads CASSPGTSGGIETQYF. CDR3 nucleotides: TGTGCCAGCTCTCCTGGGACTAGCGGGGGCATCGAGACCCAGTACTTC.

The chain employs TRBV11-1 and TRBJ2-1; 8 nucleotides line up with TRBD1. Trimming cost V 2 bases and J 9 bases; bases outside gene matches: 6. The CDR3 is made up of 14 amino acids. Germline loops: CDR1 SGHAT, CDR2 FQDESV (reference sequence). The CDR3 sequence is CASSLLDREREQFF. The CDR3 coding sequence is TGTGCCAGCAGCTTATTGGACAGGGAGCGTGAGCAGTTCTTC.

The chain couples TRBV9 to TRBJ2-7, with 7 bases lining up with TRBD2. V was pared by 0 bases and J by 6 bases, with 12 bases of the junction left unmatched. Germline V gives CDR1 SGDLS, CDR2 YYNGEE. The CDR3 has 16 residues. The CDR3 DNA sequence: TGTGCCAGCAGCGTAGTGGCGGGCTCGTCTAGCGGCGAGCAGTACTTC. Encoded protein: CASSVVAGSSSGEQYF.

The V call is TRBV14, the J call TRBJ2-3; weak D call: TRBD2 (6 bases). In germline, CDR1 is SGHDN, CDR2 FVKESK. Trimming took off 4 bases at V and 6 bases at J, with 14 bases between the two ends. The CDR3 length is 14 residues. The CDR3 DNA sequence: TGTGCCAGCAGCCGGGAAGGGAGCGGGGATACGCAGTATTTT. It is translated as CASSREGSGDTQYF.

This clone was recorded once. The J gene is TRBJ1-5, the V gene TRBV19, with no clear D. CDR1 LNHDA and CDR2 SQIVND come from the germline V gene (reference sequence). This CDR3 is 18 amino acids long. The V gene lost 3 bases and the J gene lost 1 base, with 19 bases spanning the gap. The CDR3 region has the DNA TGTGCCAGTAGTATTCGTAACGGTCTGGGTGCGAGCAATCAGCCCCAGCATTTT. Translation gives CASSIRNGLGASNQPQHF.

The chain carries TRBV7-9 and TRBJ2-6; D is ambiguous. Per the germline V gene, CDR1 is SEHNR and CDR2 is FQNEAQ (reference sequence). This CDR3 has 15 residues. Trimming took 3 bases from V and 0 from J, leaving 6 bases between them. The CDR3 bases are TGTGCCAGCAGCTTCGGGTTCTCTGGGGCCAACGTCCTGACTTTC. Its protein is CASSFGFSGANVLTF.

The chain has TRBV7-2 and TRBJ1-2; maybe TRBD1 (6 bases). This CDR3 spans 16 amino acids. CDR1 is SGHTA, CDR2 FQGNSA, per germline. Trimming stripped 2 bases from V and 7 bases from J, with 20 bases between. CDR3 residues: CASSLSWLARTVGYTF. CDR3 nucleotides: TGTGCCAGCAGCTTAAGTTGGTTGGCCAGGACAGTTGGCTACACCTTC.

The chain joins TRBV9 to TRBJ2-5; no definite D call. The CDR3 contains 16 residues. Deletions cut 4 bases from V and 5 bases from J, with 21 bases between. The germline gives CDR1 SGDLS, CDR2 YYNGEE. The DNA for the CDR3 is TGTGCCAGCAGCTCCCAGCCCGACACCGTGCGGGAGACCCAGTACTTC. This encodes CASSSQPDTVRETQYF.

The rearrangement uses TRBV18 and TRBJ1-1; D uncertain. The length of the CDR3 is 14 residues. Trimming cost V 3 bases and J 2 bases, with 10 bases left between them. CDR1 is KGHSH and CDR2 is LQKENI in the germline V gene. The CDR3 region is CASSPYGQNTEAFF. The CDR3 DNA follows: TGTGCCAGCTCACCGTACGGGCAAAACACTGAAGCTTTCTTT.

In DNA, the CDR3 is TGTGCCAGCAGTTTATGGTTTGGGGGCCCCAAAAACATTCAGTACTTC. The encoded protein is CASSLWFGGPKNIQYF. V and J are TRBV27 and TRBJ2-4; tentative D call: TRBD1 (6 bases). V was pared by 1 base and J by 2 bases, with 12 bases between. Per the germline V gene, CDR1 is MNHEY and CDR2 is SMNVEV (reference sequence). The CDR3 is 16 residues long.

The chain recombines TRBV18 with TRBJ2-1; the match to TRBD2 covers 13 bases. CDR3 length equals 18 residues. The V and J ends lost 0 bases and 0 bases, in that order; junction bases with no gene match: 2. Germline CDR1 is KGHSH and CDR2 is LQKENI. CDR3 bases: TGTGCCAGCTCACCACCGTGGACTAGCGGGAGCTCCTACAATGAGCAGTTCTTC. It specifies CASSPPWTSGSSYNEQFF.

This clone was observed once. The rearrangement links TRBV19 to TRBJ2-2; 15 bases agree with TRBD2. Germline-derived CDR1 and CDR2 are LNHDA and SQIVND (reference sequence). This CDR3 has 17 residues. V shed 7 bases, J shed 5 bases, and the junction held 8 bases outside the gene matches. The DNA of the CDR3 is TGTGCCAGTACCCTTGGACTAGCGGGAGGGGGAACCGGGGAGCTGTTTTTT. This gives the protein CASTLGLAGGGTGELFF.

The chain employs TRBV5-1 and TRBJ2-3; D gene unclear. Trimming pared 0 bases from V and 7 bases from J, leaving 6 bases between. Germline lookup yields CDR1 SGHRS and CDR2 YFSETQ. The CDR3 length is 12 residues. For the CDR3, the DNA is TGCGCCAGCAGCTTGGTGGCAAATACGCAGTATTTT. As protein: CASSLVANTQYF. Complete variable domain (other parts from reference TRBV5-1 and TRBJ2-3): KAGVTQTPRYLIKTRGQQVTLSCSPISGHRSVSWYQQTPGQGLQFLFEYFSETQRNKGNFPGRFSGRQFSNSRSEMNVSTLELGDSALYLCASSLVANTQYFGPGTRLTVL.